The clone carrying this TCR beta chain turned up a few times. Its antigen is not known. Sampled while nominally healthy, donors likely had unrecorded immune exposures. The germline V gene encodes CDR1 LNHNV and CDR2 YYDKDF (reference sequence). This CDR3 comprises 15 residues. The ends lost 8 bases at V and 4 bases at J; junction bases unmatched: 10. This entry belongs to a study of cytomegalovirus exposure and HLA in healthy donors. General study findings and limits: Later analysis associated a missense DCLRE1C variant with TCR beta V- and J-gene trimming. Sequencing had likely introduced a cluster of highly shared sequence variants as an artifact. A few V segments could not be told apart, such as TRBV6-2 and TRBV6-3, and were left out.

The PCR used 60 Vbeta and 13 Jbeta primers. Libraries were prepared by immunoSEQ multiplex PCR; TCRdb keeps only in-frame clonotypes and omits some of them. Of approximately 110,000 clones listed, around 75% were seen once; the top ten hold around 1.2%. The TCR sequence derives from a man aged 35 to 55 in good health and CMV-seronegative. What was sequenced was PBMCs. The chain employs TRBV15 and TRBJ1-5; TRBD1 aligns across 8 bases. The CDR3 region is CATWGTGVRNQPQHF. The CDR3 DNA reads as TGTGCCACCTGGGGGACAGGTGTTCGGAATCAGCCCCAGCATTTT.